These 27 T cell receptor beta chains were all obtained from the same sample, sequenced in a study of molecular identifiers for immune sequencing clone quantification. From the PCR reads, TCRdb called clonotypes with MiXCR, one entry per CDR3 protein. This sample has around 460,000 distinct CDR3 sequences, with 20% to 25% found just once. The specimen sequenced was naive CD8+ T cells from blood, with Jurkat cell RNA spiked in. Sample subset: FACS-sorted CD8+CD4-CCR7+CD45RA+ naive T cells. The receptors come from a human donor in good health. Some libraries in this study had Jurkat cell RNA spiked in.

This clonotype has a handful of counts. This chain links TRBV6-2 or TRBV6-3 with TRBJ2-7; D remains unclear. This CDR3 is built from 14 residues. The germline CDR1 and CDR2 sequences are MNHEY and SVGEGT. V was clipped by 8 bases and J by 0 bases, with 14 bases between them. CDR3 amino acids: CASEIAGSSYEQYF. CDR3 in DNA: TGTGCCAGCGAGATCGCTGGCAGCTCCTACGAGCAGTACTTC.

This clonotype occurred many times. The chain links TRBV28 to TRBJ2-6; D might be TRBD2 (6 bases). V lost 3 bases and J lost 3, with 24 bases in between. This CDR3 comprises 20 residues. Germline loops: CDR1 MDHEN, CDR2 SYDVKM. The CDR3 bases are TGTGCCAGCAGTTTGAGGACCGAAGGGACTTTCCTCTATGGGGCCAACGTCCTGACTTTC. Translating gives CASSLRTEGTFLYGANVLTF.

The chain recombines TRBV7-2 with TRBJ2-5, with 10 bases lining up with TRBD2. Germline CDR1 and CDR2: SGHTA and FQGNSA. The length of the CDR3 is 16 residues. The trim removed 2 bases at V and 5 bases at J, leaving 8 bases unmatched. The CDR3 protein is CASSLWASGGLETQYF. The CDR3 DNA sequence: TGTGCCAGCAGCTTATGGGCTAGCGGGGGTTTGGAGACCCAGTACTTC.

The chain is built from TRBV30 and TRBJ2-2, with a weak D call TRBD2 (5 bases). The V gene lost 0 bases and the J gene lost 8 bases, with 19 bases spanning the gap. The CDR3 is 16 residues long. Germline assignment: CDR1 GTSNPN and CDR2 SVGIG (reference sequence). The CDR3 spells CAWSVSGIGGFGELFF. In nucleotides, the CDR3 is TGTGCCTGGAGTGTATCCGGGATCGGTGGATTTGGGGAGCTGTTTTTT.

This clonotype was observed many times. The chain uses TRBV12-3 or TRBV12-4 and TRBJ1-2; 9 bases match TRBD1. Trimming took 2 bases from V and 8 from J; bases not matched to a gene: 3. The CDR3 contains 13 residues. CDR3 sequence (DNA): TGTGCCAGCAGTTTAACAGGGGGCTGGGGCTACACCTTC. It codes for CASSLTGGWGYTF.

This clonotype occurred a few times. The rearrangement joins TRBV6-5 to TRBJ2-1; 7 positions match TRBD1. The junction had 5 bases not matched to a gene; V was cut back by 1 base and J by 2 bases. Germline assignment: CDR1 MNHEY and CDR2 SVGAGI. This CDR3 has 16 residues. The DNA of the CDR3 is TGTGCCAGCAGTTACTGGACAGGTCCCGCCTACAATGAGCAGTTCTTC. Its translation: CASSYWTGPAYNEQFF.

This clonotype was observed many times. The chain employs TRBV27 and TRBJ1-5; no reliable D call. V shed 3 bases and J shed 3 bases, with 9 bases lying between them. CDR3 length: 14 amino acids. Germline-derived CDR1 and CDR2 are MNHEY and SMNVEV (reference sequence). This CDR3 reads CASSLGHLNQPQHF. CDR3 DNA sequence: TGTGCCAGCAGTTTGGGTCACCTCAATCAGCCCCAGCATTTT.

There are a few counts of this clonotype. V is TRBV2 and J is TRBJ2-5, with 13 positions matching TRBD2. This CDR3 contains 17 residues. Per germline, CDR1 SNHLY and CDR2 FYNNEI. After removal of 0 bases from V and 4 bases from J, the junction contained 5 bases not matched to a gene. As DNA, the CDR3 is TGTGCCAGCAGTGAAGCGCTTTGGACTAGCGGGGGAGAGACCCAGTACTTC. Its protein product is CASSEALWTSGGETQYF.

The V call is TRBV14, the J call TRBJ2-1; D ambiguous. This CDR3 region has 15 residues. CDR1 is SGHDN, CDR2 FVKESK, per germline. Trimming stripped 0 bases from V and 7 bases from J, with 13 bases between. The CDR3 DNA is TGTGCCAGCAGCCAAGATGGAATACCGTGGAATGAGCAGTTCTTC. Its protein product is CASSQDGIPWNEQFF. Based on the CDR3 plus reference TRBV14 and TRBJ2-1, the full variable domain is EAGVTQFPSHSVIEKGQTVTLRCDPISGHDNLYWYRRVMGKEIKFLLHFVKESKQDESGMPNNRFLAERTGGTYSTLKVQPAELEDSGVYFCASSQDGIPWNEQFFGPGTRLTVL.

This clonotype appeared many times. V gene TRBV9 combines with J gene TRBJ2-5; D gene uncertain. V was trimmed by 0 bases and J by 2 bases, leaving 8 bases between them. Germline CDR1 and CDR2: SGDLS and YYNGEE. This CDR3 contains 14 residues. CDR3 DNA sequence: TGTGCCAGCAGCGTAGGGGAACTTCAAGAGACCCAGTACTTC. This sequence encodes CASSVGELQETQYF.

Only one count was recorded for this clonotype. One junction end disagrees with the germline gene, perhaps due to a read error. The chain joins TRBV19 to TRBJ2-1; 8 bases align to TRBD2. The CDR3 totals 19 residues. Germline assignment: CDR1 LNHDA and CDR2 SQIVND (reference sequence). The CDR3 spells CVSSIGGLVAGPEINEQFF. The DNA of the CDR3 is TGTGTCAGTAGTATAGGGGGACTAGTAGCGGGACCTGAGATTAATGAGCAGTTCTTC.

The rearrangement joins TRBV19 to TRBJ1-2; unclear D gene. This CDR3 has 11 amino acids. The germline V gene has CDR1 LNHDA and CDR2 SQIVND (reference sequence). V dropped 3 bases and J dropped 5 bases, with 4 bases sitting between them. CDR3 region: CASSMGYGYTF. CDR3 DNA: TGTGCCAGTAGTATGGGATATGGCTACACCTTC.

The rearrangement uses TRBV9 and TRBJ2-7; TRBD2 aligns across 9 bases. V was clipped by 4 bases and J by 6 bases; unmatched bases: 11. This CDR3 region has 15 residues. Germline V gene lookup returns CDR1 SGDLS and CDR2 YYNGEE. CDR3 in DNA: TGTGCCAGCAGCCAGAAGGTAGCGGGAGCGGGCGAGCAGTACTTC. It specifies CASSQKVAGAGEQYF.

Worth noting for this clonotype: With a much larger clone just one base away, this may be a read error. Here the CDR3 reads CASSLFGRGRVTEDTEAFF. The CDR3 nucleotides read TGCGCCAGCAGCTTGTTCGGGCGGGGAAGGGTAACGGAGGACACTGAAGCTTTCTTT. The rearrangement joins TRBV5-1 to TRBJ1-1; D remains unclear. This CDR3 spans 19 amino acids. V was cut by 1 base and J by 3 bases, with 25 bases left in between. Germline-derived CDR1 and CDR2 are SGHRS and YFSETQ.

The chain is built from TRBV19 and TRBJ1-2, with D maybe TRBD1 (5 bases). The V gene lost 3 bases and the J gene lost 2 bases, with 13 bases spanning the gap. The V gene's germline CDR1 is LNHDA and CDR2 SQIVND (reference sequence). The CDR3 has 15 residues. The DNA of the CDR3 is TGTGCCAGTAGTATTTTGGGATACAGGAACTATGGCTACACCTTC. Encoded protein: CASSILGYRNYGYTF. The full variable domain, rest sourced from reference TRBV19 and TRBJ1-2, is DGGITQSPKYLFRKEGQNVTLSCEQNLNHDAMYWYRQDPGQGLRLIYYSQIVNDFQKGDIAEGYSVSREKKESFPLTVTSAQKNPTAFYLCASSILGYRNYGYTFGSGTRLTVV.

This clonotype was seen a few times. The chain has TRBV12-3 or TRBV12-4 and TRBJ2-5; D is unresolved. CDR3 size: 13 residues. Trimming shortened V by 5 bases and J by 1 base, and 8 bases separated the two germline ends. This CDR3 reads CASSPRFQETQYF. The CDR3, as DNA: TGTGCCAGCAGTCCCCGGTTCCAAGAGACCCAGTACTTC.

This clonotype came up many times. The chain combines TRBV6-6 with TRBJ2-7; the match to TRBD1 covers 7 bases. This CDR3 region has 15 residues. The V and J ends lost 5 bases and 2 bases, in that order; junction bases with no gene match: 9. Germline CDR1 is MNHNY and CDR2 is SVGAGI (reference sequence). In DNA, the CDR3 is TGTGCCAGCAGTCTAGAGACAGGGACGACCTACGAGCAGTACTTC. It codes for CASSLETGTTYEQYF.

This chain links TRBV27 with TRBJ2-3; D call uncertain. Germline V gene sequence: CDR1 MNHEY, CDR2 SMNVEV (reference sequence). This CDR3 is built from 10 residues. Trimming shortened V by 6 bases and J by 9 bases, and 7 bases separated the two germline ends. The CDR3 region has the DNA TGTGCCAGCAGGGGAAGCACGCAGTATTTT. Translating it yields CASRGSTQYF.

There are a few counts of this clonotype. The genes are TRBV19 and TRBJ2-5, with D uncertain. CDR3 size: 14 residues. V was pared by 5 bases and J by 4 bases, with 14 bases between. CDR1 and CDR2 from the germline V gene are LNHDA and SQIVND (reference sequence). For the CDR3, the DNA is TGTGCCAGTAGTCAGCAGGCAGGCGGAGAGACCCAGTACTTC. Amino acid sequence: CASSQQAGGETQYF.

The V and J genes are TRBV11-2 and TRBJ2-7; TRBD1 might be the D (6 bases). Between the trimmed V and J ends, which lost 3 bases and 5 bases, there was a span of 14 bases. The germline gives CDR1 SGHAT, CDR2 FQNNGV. This CDR3 region has 14 residues. Written as DNA, the CDR3 is TGTGCCAGCAGCTTCTACAGGGCGACCCACGAGCAGTACTTC. Protein: CASSFYRATHEQYF.

In its sample, this clonotype was seen a few times. The chain uses TRBV29-1 and TRBJ1-1; no clear D gene. Trimming took 3 bases from V and 1 from J, leaving 6 bases between them. Germline assignment: CDR1 SQVTM and CDR2 ANQGSEA. This CDR3 comprises 12 residues. In DNA, the CDR3 is TGCAGCGTTGACTCCGGGAACACTGAAGCTTTCTTT. Translation: CSVDSGNTEAFF.

A few counts support this clonotype. This chain connects TRBV4-2 to TRBJ2-1; D possibly matches TRBD1 or TRBD2 (5 bases each). This CDR3 region has 14 residues. The germline gives CDR1 LGHNA, CDR2 YNFKEQ. V was shortened by 7 bases and J by 2 bases, with 12 bases between the two germline ends. The CDR3 loop reads CASTGGPTYNEQFF. The CDR3 region has the DNA TGTGCCAGCACTGGGGGACCCACCTACAATGAGCAGTTCTTC.

The chain carries TRBV11-1 and TRBJ2-2; D is uncertain. Trimming cost V 5 bases and J 5 bases, with 6 bases left between them. The CDR3 loop spans 12 amino acids. Germline lookup yields CDR1 SGHAT and CDR2 FQDESV (reference sequence). CDR3 DNA sequence: TGTGCCAGCAGCCCCTGGACCGGGGAGCTGTTTTTT. Its translation: CASSPWTGELFF. The variable domain in full, completed from reference TRBV11-1 and TRBJ2-2, reads EAEVAQSPRYKITEKSQAVAFWCDPISGHATLYWYRQILGQGPELLVQFQDESVVDDSQLPKDRFSAERLKGVDSTLKIQPAELGDSAMYLCASSPWTGELFFGEGSRLTVL.

This clonotype has at least ten counts. The rearrangement uses TRBV4-1 and TRBJ1-1; no reliable D call. There are 13 residues in the CDR3. Trimming stripped 2 bases from V and 3 bases from J, with 7 bases between. CDR1 is MGHRA and CDR2 is YSYEKL in the germline V gene. Here the CDR3 reads CASSQHEDTEAFF. CDR3 in DNA: TGCGCCAGCAGCCAACATGAGGACACTGAAGCTTTCTTT.

The chain carries TRBV5-8 and TRBJ2-1, with D perhaps matching TRBD2 (6 bases). Deletions cut 6 bases from V and 3 bases from J, with 16 bases between. The length of the CDR3 is 15 residues. Germline CDR1 reads SGHTS; CDR2 reads YDEGEE. The CDR3 sequence is CASTRPGLLYNEQFF. The CDR3 bases are TGTGCCAGCACCCGGCCGGGACTTCTCTACAATGAGCAGTTCTTC.

Concerning this clonotype itself: A read error is possible here, since a much larger clone lies one base away. The CDR3 ends on some other residue instead of the conserved phenylalanine or tryptophan, so this is likely a read error. The gene calls are TRBV5-6 and TRBJ2-7; the match to TRBD1 covers 9 bases. Germline V gene sequence: CDR1 SGHDT, CDR2 YYEEEE. Trimming cost V 4 bases and J 5 bases; bases outside gene matches: 7. This CDR3 is 14 amino acids long. CDR3 DNA sequence: TGTGCCAGCAGCGGGGGACAGGGTCCCCACGAGCAGTACTCC. It yields the protein CASSGGQGPHEQYS.

Note on this clonotype: One base away lies a much larger clone, so this may be a sequencing read error. This rearrangement joins TRBV6-2 or TRBV6-3 to TRBJ2-5; no clear D gene. Germline loops: CDR1 MNHEY, CDR2 SVGEGT. The length of the CDR3 is 14 residues. The CDR3 DNA follows: TGTGCCAGCAGTCACTCGGACGGTCTAGAGACCCAGTACTTC. Translation gives CASSHSDGLETQYF.